This T cell receptor (beta chain) emerged from a study of Graves' ophthalmopathy and Graves' hyperthyroidism listed by TCRdb under 2018. For context, the study as a whole: Peripheral blood was collected at initial diagnosis, prior to any treatment. Following sampling, methimazole starting at 30 mg daily was administered to hyperthyroidism patients, and high-dose intravenous methylprednisolone was administered to ophthalmopathy patients. In five or six hyperthyroidism patients, T-cell repertoires of thyroid tissue and blood were compared. A discovery set of 100 patients (approximately 42 ophthalmopathy, about 59 stable hyperthyroidism) was enrolled to explore V-J signatures distinguishing ophthalmopathy from hyperthyroidism. The study used signatures of the TCR beta repertoire to tell Graves' ophthalmopathy apart from Graves' hyperthyroidism and to predict which patients would progress to ophthalmopathy. In total, around 130 blood samples were TCR-sequenced: fewer than 50 ophthalmopathy, under 85 hyperthyroidism and about 17 hyperthyroidism-to-ophthalmopathy patients. An independent validation cohort was composed of roughly 18 hyperthyroidism patients and around 16 patients who later progressed from hyperthyroidism to ophthalmopathy. Paper-wide results and their limitations: Among expanded thyroid clonotypes with frequency above 0.001, most also showed up in blood, which suggests that blood repertoires may reflect the thyroid immune response. No statistical method was used to predetermine the sample size, and group allocation was not hidden from the investigators. In validation, the model predicted ophthalmopathy progression with over 60% sensitivity and approximately 72% specificity; some twelve predicted patients were CT-confirmed with GO in a median of around 6 months. The 13-signature model separated ophthalmopathy from stable hyperthyroidism with 85% to 90% sensitivity and around 81% specificity in cross-validation, and 80%/75% in the test set.

Ophthalmopathy patients were characterized by moderately to severely active disease, a Clinical Activity Score of at least 3, a NOSPECS grade of at least 4, and a disease duration under 3 months. Anyone with other autoimmune diseases, uncontrolled infections, pregnancy or lactation was excluded from the study. Clinical symptoms, serum thyroxine, TRAb, thyroid ultrasound and orbital computed tomography formed the basis of the diagnosis. Ficoll-Paque density gradient centrifugation was used to isolate PBMCs from around 10 ml of fresh peripheral blood. Trizol reagent was used to extract the total RNA, and its quality was then checked on an Agilent 2100 Bioanalyzer. For repertoire sequencing, the TCR beta CDR3 regions were amplified from RNA transcripts. A first-round RT-PCR used HTBI primers with the Qiagen OneStep RT-PCR kit, followed by a second-round multiplex PCR, size selection and purification. The libraries underwent paired-end sequencing with 100 bp reads on an Illumina HiSeq2000. Under the source paper's analysis protocol: SOAPnuke was used to process the reads, removing any read that contained adapters or uncalled bases, had a mean Phred below 15, or lacked an exact match to the constant primer or identifier. COPE v1.2.5 was used to merge the high-quality paired reads. Each unique nucleotide sequence was treated as a clonotype, and MiTCR v1.1 was used to align the clonotypes to the IMGT TRB V, D and J references. The analysis was limited to V-J combinations with a frequency above 0.0001, which together covered around 99% of the repertoires. For each V-J combination, a TCR clonal expansion and chaos score was defined as F50 clonal expansion divided by the chaos observed in the TCRdist matrix. Features were reduced by Welch's t-statistics and random forest to around 13 V-J combinations, which fed a naive Bayes classifier. Thyroid-blood repertoire similarity was quantified with the Morisita-Horn index. TCRdb ran its own pipeline on the public reads, namely fastp trimming at Q25 and MiXCR clone calling, and kept in-frame beta chains. For every CDR3 protein sequence, its rows merge into one entry that carries the most common genes and DNA. For this entry, the V and J calls and clone size follow TCRdb and not the study's own pipeline. The sample table shows almost 750,000 distinct CDR3 sequences, and around 40% are seen once. Approximately 46% of the sample is taken by the ten largest.

Many counts were recorded for this clonotype. Its antigen is currently not known. No base-level quality is on record; no much larger clone is a single base apart. CDR3 length: 15 amino acids, cysteine to phenylalanine. Of all the DNA, just the CDR3 is kept, 45 bases in frame from base 1. V is cut back by 4 bases and J by 1 base, with 6 bases in the junction unmatched. CDR1 and CDR2, looked up from the germline V gene (reference sequence), are LNHNV and YYDKDF. The clonotype originates from an adult man with Graves' ophthalmopathy. Sequencing used peripheral blood. The chain employs TRBV15 and TRBJ1-1; 7 nucleotides in the junction match TRBD1. The CDR3 protein is CATSKGQATNTEAFF. The DNA reads TGTGCCACCAGCAAAGGACAGGCGACGAACACTGAAGCTTTCTTT.